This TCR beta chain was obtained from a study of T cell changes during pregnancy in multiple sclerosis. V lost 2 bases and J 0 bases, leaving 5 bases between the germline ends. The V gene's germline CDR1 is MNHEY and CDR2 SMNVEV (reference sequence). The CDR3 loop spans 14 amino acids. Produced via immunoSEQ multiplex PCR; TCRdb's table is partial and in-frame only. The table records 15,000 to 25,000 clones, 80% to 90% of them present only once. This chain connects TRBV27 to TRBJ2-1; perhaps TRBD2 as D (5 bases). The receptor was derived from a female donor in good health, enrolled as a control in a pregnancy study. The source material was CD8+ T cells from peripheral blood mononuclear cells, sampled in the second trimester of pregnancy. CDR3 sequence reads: CASSLGSSYNEQFF. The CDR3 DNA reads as TGTGCCAGCAGTTTAGGGAGCTCCTACAATGAGCAGTTCTTC.